The 16 T cell receptor beta chains below were found in one sample sequenced in a study of Ad26.COV2.S vaccination and SARS-CoV-2 variants. The treatment was: roughly 20 received Ad26.COV2.S at low or high dose, single or two shots; 5 received placebo; per-sample allocation not given. The investigators took samples on day 63 after the first vaccine or placebo injection. Using immunoSEQ multiplex PCR, the repertoire was profiled, and TCRdb retains in-frame clones only, with some absent. The table records about 410,000 clones, 92% of them present only once. The sample in question was peripheral blood, obtained in a trial of Ad26.COV2.S vaccine versus placebo. These receptors were collected from a person between 18 and 65 years old who received the Ad26.COV2.S COVID-19 vaccine or a placebo.

V usage is TRBV28 and J usage is TRBJ1-5, with no clear D. There are 15 residues in the CDR3. CDR1 is MDHEN and CDR2 is SYDVKM in the germline V gene. V shed 6 bases and J shed 2 bases, with 14 bases lying between them. The chain's CDR3 is CASRGQASGNQPQHF. CDR3 in DNA: TGTGCCAGCAGAGGGCAGGCGTCGGGCAATCAGCCCCAGCATTTT.

The chain employs TRBV5-6 and TRBJ2-7; D perhaps matches TRBD1 (5 bases). CDR3 length: 12 residues. CDR1 and CDR2 from the germline V gene are SGHDT and YYEEEE. V dropped 1 base and J dropped 7 bases, with 9 bases sitting between them. CDR3 in amino acids: CASSLTTGEQYF. The CDR3 DNA sequence: TGTGCCAGCAGCTTGACCACAGGTGAGCAGTACTTC.

V usage is TRBV6-4 and J usage is TRBJ1-4; D is possibly TRBD1 (5 bases). The germline V gene encodes CDR1 MRHNA and CDR2 SNTAGT. With 2 bases removed from V and 3 bases from J, the gap between germline ends came to 10 bases. The CDR3 covers 15 residues. The CDR3 here is CASSDGGGPNEKLFF. CDR3 nucleotides: TGTGCCAGCAGTGACGGGGGAGGCCCTAATGAAAAACTGTTTTTT.

The chain carries TRBV19 and TRBJ1-1; D is undetermined. Germline CDR1 LNHDA, CDR2 SQIVND (reference sequence). The CDR3 loop spans 14 amino acids. V shed 5 bases and J shed 4 bases, with 14 bases lying between them. The CDR3 reads CASSSGRWGTEAFF. CDR3 bases: TGTGCCAGTAGTTCCGGACGATGGGGCACTGAAGCTTTCTTT.

V gene TRBV6-1 combines with J gene TRBJ2-2; tentatively, D is TRBD1 or TRBD2 (6 bases each). Looked up from germline, CDR1 is MNHNS and CDR2 is SASEGT. V gave up 3 bases and J gave up 4 bases, with 15 bases separating them. The CDR3 covers 16 residues. The CDR3 DNA reads as TGTGCCAGCAGTGAGATCCTTGGGGGGCCCACCGGGGAGCTGTTTTTT. Protein sequence: CASSEILGGPTGELFF.

A word on this clone: The same CDR3 can be traced to other DNA sequences in this sample. The genes are TRBV5-4 and TRBJ2-2; no clear D. Deletions cut 0 bases from V and 5 bases from J, with 5 bases between. The CDR3 extends over 13 amino acids. The germline V gene has CDR1 SGHNT and CDR2 YYREEE (reference sequence). The CDR3 sequence: CASSLDRTGELFF. The CDR3 DNA reads TGTGCCAGCAGCTTGGATAGAACCGGGGAGCTGTTTTTT. The complete variable domain, with remaining parts taken from reference TRBV5-4 and TRBJ2-2, reads ETGVTQSPTHLIKTRGQQVTLRCSSQSGHNTVSWYQQALGQGPQFIFQYYREEENGRGNFPPRFSGLQFPNYSSELNVNALELDDSALYLCASSLDRTGELFFGEGSRLTVL.

In this sample, this clone turned up a few times. The chain joins TRBV9 to TRBJ1-2; D not resolved. Germline CDR1 is SGDLS and CDR2 is YYNGEE. The CDR3 length is 14 residues. Trimming removed 0 bases from V and 2 bases from J, with 8 bases in between. The CDR3 loop reads CASSVGQDNYGYTF. CDR3 bases: TGTGCCAGCAGCGTAGGGCAGGACAACTATGGCTACACCTTC.

This chain uses TRBV19 with TRBJ2-7; TRBD2 is a possible D gene (5 bases). Trimming removed 6 bases at V and 2 bases at J, with 14 bases between. This CDR3 is built from 14 residues. Germline V gene data show CDR1 as LNHDA and CDR2 as SQIVND (reference sequence). The CDR3 sequence: CASRPSGEPYEQYF. In nucleotides, the CDR3 is TGTGCCAGTAGACCTTCCGGGGAGCCCTACGAGCAGTACTTC.

V usage is TRBV14 and J usage is TRBJ2-7; 12 nucleotides match TRBD2. This CDR3 comprises 15 residues. Losses at the gene ends were 1 base for V and 2 bases for J; bases not matched to a gene: 0. Germline V CDR1 and CDR2: SGHDN, FVKESK. For the CDR3, the DNA is TGTGCCAGCAGCCAAGGGACTAGCGGGGCCTACGAGCAGTACTTC. Translating gives CASSQGTSGAYEQYF.

The V and J genes are TRBV4-3 and TRBJ1-6, with D possibly matching TRBD1 (5 bases). CDR1 and CDR2 (germline): LGHNA, YSLEER. V lost 3 bases and J 7 bases, leaving 13 bases between the germline ends. The CDR3 contains 15 residues. The CDR3 region is CASSHRGAANSPLHF. The DNA of the CDR3 is TGCGCCAGCAGCCACCGAGGGGCAGCAAATTCACCCCTCCACTTT.

This clone was counted once. This chain uses TRBV12-3 or TRBV12-4 with TRBJ1-1; D is unresolved. The CDR3 spans 11 residues. The V and J ends lost 5 bases and 4 bases respectively, with 5 bases between them. The DNA for the CDR3 is TGTGCCAGCAGTCTTTTCACTGAAGCTTTCTTT. Amino acids: CASSLFTEAFF.

This clone was counted a single time. The chain employs TRBV5-1 and TRBJ2-3; D remains unclear. The V gene's germline CDR1 is SGHRS and CDR2 YFSETQ. The CDR3 spans 16 residues. The V and J ends lost 0 bases and 0 bases respectively, with 11 bases between them. CDR3 bases: TGCGCCAGCAGCTTGGGCGCGCTGAGTAGCACAGATACGCAGTATTTT. Translating it yields CASSLGALSSTDTQYF.

The chain has TRBV27 and TRBJ1-6; tentatively, D is TRBD1 (5 bases). Germline CDR1 is MNHEY and CDR2 is SMNVEV (reference sequence). Trimming shortened V by 4 bases and J by 9 bases, and 19 bases separated the two germline ends. CDR3 length: 16 amino acids. The DNA for the CDR3 is TGTGCCAGCAGTTCCCGGGGAGGGCGGGGCCTTTCACCCCTCCACTTT. This encodes CASSSRGGRGLSPLHF.

The chain employs TRBV6-5 and TRBJ2-2, with a possible D match to TRBD2 (5 bases). Germline CDR1 is MNHEY and CDR2 is SVGAGI. Trimming left V 5 bases short and J 3 bases short, with 10 bases between. The CDR3 is made up of 14 amino acids. In nucleotides, the CDR3 is TGTGCCAGCAGTCCGGACTCCTACACCGGGGAGCTGTTTTTT. As protein: CASSPDSYTGELFF.

The chain recombines TRBV10-2 with TRBJ1-2; D remains unclear. Germline lookup yields CDR1 WSHSY and CDR2 SAAADI. CDR3 length: 14 residues. Deletions cut 3 bases from V and 4 bases from J, with 12 bases between. DNA for the CDR3: TGCGCCAGCAGTGATCCGGACGGATTCTATGGCTACACCTTC. Protein: CASSDPDGFYGYTF.

This chain links TRBV9 with TRBJ1-2; the D gene is possibly TRBD1 (5 bases). The CDR3 contains 14 residues. Germline CDR1 and CDR2: SGDLS and YYNGEE. V gave up 4 bases and J gave up 1 base, with 11 bases separating them. This CDR3 reads CASSTGRVNYGYTF. The CDR3 DNA sequence: TGTGCCAGCAGCACGGGACGGGTTAACTATGGCTACACCTTC.